This is a list of T cell receptor beta chains from one sample in a study of OX40 agonist ivuxolimab in advanced cancers. Produced via immunoSEQ multiplex PCR; TCRdb's table is partial and in-frame only. Of approximately 60,000 clones in the sample, roughly 89% are singletons; the top ten hold approximately 0.61%. This specimen was CD4+ or CD8+ T cells sorted from blood, taken in a trial of the OX40 agonist ivuxolimab. The receptor set was obtained from an adult with an advanced solid tumor such as melanoma, head and neck, liver or kidney cancer. The CDR3 runs from the conserved cysteine through the conserved F or W. Each record gives: CDR3 DNA, CDR3 protein, D gene, V gene, clone size, J gene. The D gene is left open where the match is weak. Size is stated for part of the rows, as once, few or many counts, or as a class when the clone is expanded.

CDR3 DNA: TGTGCCAGCAGTTTACAGCGGGATAGTGATACGCAGTATTTT; CDR3 protein: CASSLQRDSDTQYF; D gene: TRBD2; V gene: TRBV27; clone size: few; J gene: TRBJ2-3
CDR3 DNA: TGTGCCAGTAGTATTGGAGGCGGAGCCAATGAAAAACTGTTTTTT; CDR3 protein: CASSIGGGANEKLFF; D gene: .; V gene: TRBV19; clone size: .; J gene: TRBJ1-4
CDR3 DNA: TGCGCCAGCAGCCGGGTGGGGAGTGAGCAGTTCTTC; CDR3 protein: CASSRVGSEQFF; D gene: .; V gene: TRBV4-1; clone size: .; J gene: TRBJ2-1
CDR3 DNA: TGTGCCAGCAGCCCTTCCGACAGGGGAGTTAGCGAGCAGTTCTTC; CDR3 protein: CASSPSDRGVSEQFF; D gene: TRBD1; V gene: TRBV7-3; clone size: .; J gene: TRBJ2-1
CDR3 DNA: TGCGCCAGCAGCCCAGGGACAGGGGCAGGGAATGAGCAGTTCTTC; CDR3 protein: CASSPGTGAGNEQFF; D gene: TRBD1; V gene: TRBV5-1; clone size: .; J gene: TRBJ2-1
CDR3 DNA: TGTGCCAGCAGTCGTCTAGCGGTCTACGAGCAGTACTTC; CDR3 protein: CASSRLAVYEQYF; D gene: TRBD2; V gene: TRBV5-6; clone size: once; J gene: TRBJ2-7
CDR3 DNA: TGTGCCAGCAGCTCGGGACAGGGGTTTGGGGCCAACGTCCTGACTTTC; CDR3 protein: CASSSGQGFGANVLTF; D gene: TRBD1; V gene: TRBV27; clone size: .; J gene: TRBJ2-6
CDR3 DNA: TGCGCCAGCAGCCAAACGTCAGACTCCTACGAGCAGTACTTC; CDR3 protein: CASSQTSDSYEQYF; D gene: .; V gene: TRBV4-3; clone size: .; J gene: TRBJ2-7
CDR3 DNA: TGTGCCAGCAGCGCCATACTAGCGTCGTCCTACAATGAGCAGTTCTTC; CDR3 protein: CASSAILASSYNEQFF; D gene: TRBD2; V gene: TRBV7-9; clone size: .; J gene: TRBJ2-1
CDR3 DNA: TGCGCCAGCAGCTACGGGACAGGGGGCATCCCCTACGAGCAGTACTTC; CDR3 protein: CASSYGTGGIPYEQYF; D gene: TRBD1; V gene: TRBV5-1; clone size: .; J gene: TRBJ2-7
CDR3 DNA: TGTGCCAGCAGTCCCCAGGACAGGGGGCTCGAGACCCAGTACTTC; CDR3 protein: CASSPQDRGLETQYF; D gene: TRBD1; V gene: TRBV2; clone size: .; J gene: TRBJ2-5
CDR3 DNA: TGTGCCTGGAGTGTTCTATACTATGGCTACACCTTC; CDR3 protein: CAWSVLYYGYTF; D gene: .; V gene: TRBV30; clone size: .; J gene: TRBJ1-2
CDR3 DNA: TGTGCCATCAAAGGGGCTCGGACTGAAGCTTTCTTT; CDR3 protein: CAIKGARTEAFF; D gene: .; V gene: TRBV10-3; clone size: .; J gene: TRBJ1-1
CDR3 DNA: TGTGCCAGCCGTACAGGGGGCCAAGGTGAGCAGTACTTC; CDR3 protein: CASRTGGQGEQYF; D gene: TRBD1; V gene: TRBV28; clone size: once; J gene: TRBJ2-7
CDR3 DNA: TGTGCCAGCAGTTTCGCGCGCAGGGGGGGGACTAATGAAAAACTGTTTTTT; CDR3 protein: CASSFARRGGTNEKLFF; D gene: TRBD1; V gene: TRBV28; clone size: .; J gene: TRBJ1-4
CDR3 DNA: TGCGCCAGCAGCTTGGACAACTCTGGGGCCAACGTCCTGACTTTC; CDR3 protein: CASSLDNSGANVLTF; D gene: .; V gene: TRBV5-1; clone size: .; J gene: TRBJ2-6
CDR3 DNA: TGTGCCAGCAGCGGGAGAGGGCACAGGGGGCGAGGTATAGTTGATGAGCAGTTCTTC; CDR3 protein: CASSGRGHRGRGIVDEQFF; D gene: TRBD1; V gene: TRBV9; clone size: .; J gene: TRBJ2-1
CDR3 DNA: TGTGCCAGCAGCTACCGCGGGGGGGCCTTGGGGAATGAGCAGTTCTTC; CDR3 protein: CASSYRGGALGNEQFF; D gene: TRBD2; V gene: TRBV13; clone size: few; J gene: TRBJ2-1
CDR3 DNA: TGTGCCAGCAGCTTAGGTGGTGTAGATGGGGGCCAAGAGACCCAGTACTTC; CDR3 protein: CASSLGGVDGGQETQYF; D gene: .; V gene: TRBV11-2; clone size: .; J gene: TRBJ2-5
CDR3 DNA: TGTGCCAGCTCGTCGACAGCAACTAATGAAAAACTGTTTTTT; CDR3 protein: CASSSTATNEKLFF; D gene: .; V gene: TRBV18; clone size: .; J gene: TRBJ1-4
CDR3 DNA: TGTGCCAGCAGCTTCCGACTAGCGGGGGAGAGCACAGATACGCAGTATTTT; CDR3 protein: CASSFRLAGESTDTQYF; D gene: TRBD2; V gene: TRBV7-9; clone size: .; J gene: TRBJ2-3
CDR3 DNA: TGTGCCTGGAGTAGAGGACAGGCGGACTCACCCCTCCACTTT; CDR3 protein: CAWSRGQADSPLHF; D gene: TRBD1; V gene: TRBV30; clone size: .; J gene: TRBJ1-6
CDR3 DNA: TGTGCCAGCAGTTTACAGGCAGGGCACTACGAGCAGTACTTC; CDR3 protein: CASSLQAGHYEQYF; D gene: .; V gene: TRBV28; clone size: medium-sized; J gene: TRBJ2-7
CDR3 DNA: TGTGCCAGCAGTTCCTGGGGGACTAGCGGGGGGGCCAAAGAGACCCAGTACTTC; CDR3 protein: CASSSWGTSGGAKETQYF; D gene: TRBD2; V gene: TRBV27; clone size: .; J gene: TRBJ2-5
CDR3 DNA: TGTGCCAGCAGCTTACGGCCCAATGAAAAACTGTTTTTT; CDR3 protein: CASSLRPNEKLFF; D gene: .; V gene: TRBV7-2; clone size: .; J gene: TRBJ1-4
CDR3 DNA: TGTGCCAGCTCACCACTAGCGGGAGGGCCCGGGTCGGGCAATGAGCAGTTCTTC; CDR3 protein: CASSPLAGGPGSGNEQFF; D gene: TRBD2; V gene: TRBV18; clone size: .; J gene: TRBJ2-1
CDR3 DNA: TGCAGCGGGAAGGACCTGGGGGGGCCGACAGATACGCAGTATTTT; CDR3 protein: CSGKDLGGPTDTQYF; D gene: .; V gene: TRBV29-1; clone size: .; J gene: TRBJ2-3
CDR3 DNA: TGTGCCAGCAGGCCAACGGACAGAATCCGTGGCTACACCTTC; CDR3 protein: CASRPTDRIRGYTF; D gene: .; V gene: TRBV27; clone size: .; J gene: TRBJ1-2
CDR3 DNA: TGTGCCAGCAGAAACCAACAGGGGGCCAAAAACATTCAGTACTTC; CDR3 protein: CASRNQQGAKNIQYF; D gene: TRBD1; V gene: TRBV6-6; clone size: .; J gene: TRBJ2-4
CDR3 DNA: TGTGCCAGAATACAGGGGGCGCACAGGTATGAAAAACTGTTTTTT; CDR3 protein: CARIQGAHRYEKLFF; D gene: TRBD1; V gene: TRBV19; clone size: .; J gene: TRBJ1-4
CDR3 DNA: TGCGCCAGCAGCCCCAGAAGGCAGGGTCAGGGCGGGGAGCTGTTTTTT; CDR3 protein: CASSPRRQGQGGELFF; D gene: .; V gene: TRBV5-1; clone size: once; J gene: TRBJ2-2
CDR3 DNA: TGTGCCAGCCGCCTAGGAAGTGATGATTCACCCCTCCACTTT; CDR3 protein: CASRLGSDDSPLHF; D gene: .; V gene: TRBV5-4; clone size: .; J gene: TRBJ1-6
CDR3 DNA: TGTGCCAGCAGTGCGGTAACTAGCGCCTCCTACGAGCAGTACTTC; CDR3 protein: CASSAVTSASYEQYF; D gene: TRBD2; V gene: TRBV2; clone size: .; J gene: TRBJ2-7
CDR3 DNA: TGCAGCGTTGAAGGGACGATGAACACTGAAGCTTTCTTT; CDR3 protein: CSVEGTMNTEAFF; D gene: .; V gene: TRBV29-1; clone size: .; J gene: TRBJ1-1
CDR3 DNA: TGCGCCAGCAGGCCGGGACTAGGCCGTAATGAGCAGTTCTTC; CDR3 protein: CASRPGLGRNEQFF; D gene: TRBD2; V gene: TRBV5-1; clone size: .; J gene: TRBJ2-1
CDR3 DNA: TGCGCCAGCAGCTTGATGGACGGCGCTAACTATGGCTACACCTTC; CDR3 protein: CASSLMDGANYGYTF; D gene: .; V gene: TRBV5-1; clone size: .; J gene: TRBJ1-2
CDR3 DNA: TGCGCCAGCAGCCCCGTAGGATCCTACAATGAGCAGTTCTTC; CDR3 protein: CASSPVGSYNEQFF; D gene: .; V gene: TRBV5-1; clone size: .; J gene: TRBJ2-1
CDR3 DNA: TGTGCCAGCTCATCCGGGACAGGGATCGACACTGAAGCTTTCTTT; CDR3 protein: CASSSGTGIDTEAFF; D gene: TRBD1; V gene: TRBV18; clone size: .; J gene: TRBJ1-1
CDR3 DNA: TGTGCCAGCAGTGGCAGGGGGCAAGTGATCGGCAACACTGAAGCTTTCTTT; CDR3 protein: CASSGRGQVIGNTEAFF; D gene: TRBD1; V gene: TRBV6-1; clone size: .; J gene: TRBJ1-1
CDR3 DNA: TGTGCCAGCAGCGGGAGTAACTACGAGCAGTACTTC; CDR3 protein: CASSGSNYEQYF; D gene: .; V gene: TRBV6-6; clone size: once; J gene: TRBJ2-7
CDR3 DNA: TGTGCCAGCAGTTTTCTAGGGGGGATTTATGGCTACACCTTC; CDR3 protein: CASSFLGGIYGYTF; D gene: .; V gene: TRBV28; clone size: once; J gene: TRBJ1-2
CDR3 DNA: TGTGCCAGCAGCCTGGGCCAGAGAGCGGACAATGAGCAGTTCTTC; CDR3 protein: CASSLGQRADNEQFF; D gene: .; V gene: TRBV5-7; clone size: .; J gene: TRBJ2-1
CDR3 DNA: TGTGCCTGTGACCGAACCGGGGAGCTGTTTTTT; CDR3 protein: CACDRTGELFF; D gene: .; V gene: TRBV30; clone size: few; J gene: TRBJ2-2
CDR3 DNA: TGCGCCAGCAGCTTGGCCGGAGAACCTTTGACAGGGGGGTTCTATGGCTACACCTTC; CDR3 protein: CASSLAGEPLTGGFYGYTF; D gene: TRBD1; V gene: TRBV5-1; clone size: .; J gene: TRBJ1-2
CDR3 DNA: TGTGCCAGCAGCTTGAGTTTTGGGGACAGGGGGAACACCGGGGAGCTGTTTTTT; CDR3 protein: CASSLSFGDRGNTGELFF; D gene: TRBD1; V gene: TRBV5-5; clone size: .; J gene: TRBJ2-2
CDR3 DNA: TGTGCCAGCAGCTCCGATCGTAGAGAGCAGTTCTTC; CDR3 protein: CASSSDRREQFF; D gene: .; V gene: TRBV7-2; clone size: .; J gene: TRBJ2-1
CDR3 DNA: TGTGCCAGCAGTGAACCCGGGACAGCCCAAGAGACCCAGTACTTC; CDR3 protein: CASSEPGTAQETQYF; D gene: TRBD1; V gene: TRBV6-1; clone size: .; J gene: TRBJ2-5
CDR3 DNA: TGTGCCAGCAGCACACTACAGGGCCTTGGTTCACCCCTCCACTTT; CDR3 protein: CASSTLQGLGSPLHF; D gene: .; V gene: TRBV11-2; clone size: .; J gene: TRBJ1-6
CDR3 DNA: TGTGCCAGTTCACGGGGGGCCCCCACAGATACGCAGTATTTT; CDR3 protein: CASSRGAPTDTQYF; D gene: .; V gene: TRBV6-1; clone size: .; J gene: TRBJ2-3
CDR3 DNA: TGTGCCAGTAGTACTAGCGGGAGGGCCTCCTACAATGAGCAGTTCTTC; CDR3 protein: CASSTSGRASYNEQFF; D gene: TRBD2; V gene: TRBV19; clone size: .; J gene: TRBJ2-1
CDR3 DNA: TGCAGCGTTGAGTATATGGGAATGAACACTGAAGCTTTCTTT; CDR3 protein: CSVEYMGMNTEAFF; D gene: .; V gene: TRBV29-1; clone size: .; J gene: TRBJ1-1
CDR3 DNA: TGTGCCAGCAGCTTGGTGGAGCGCCAAGAGACCCAGTACTTC; CDR3 protein: CASSLVERQETQYF; D gene: .; V gene: TRBV5-4; clone size: medium-sized; J gene: TRBJ2-5